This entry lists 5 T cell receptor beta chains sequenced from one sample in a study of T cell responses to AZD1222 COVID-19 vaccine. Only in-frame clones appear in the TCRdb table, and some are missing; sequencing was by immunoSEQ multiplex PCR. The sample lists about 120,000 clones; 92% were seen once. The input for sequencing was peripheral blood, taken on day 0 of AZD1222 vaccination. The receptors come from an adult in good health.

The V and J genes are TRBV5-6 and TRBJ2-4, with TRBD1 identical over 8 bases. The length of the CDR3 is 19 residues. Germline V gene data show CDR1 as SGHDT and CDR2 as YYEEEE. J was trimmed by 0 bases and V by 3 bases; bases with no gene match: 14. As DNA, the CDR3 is TGTGCCAGCAGCTCGCTGACAGGGGTCACTACTCTAGCCAAAAACATTCAGTACTTC. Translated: CASSSLTGVTTLAKNIQYF.

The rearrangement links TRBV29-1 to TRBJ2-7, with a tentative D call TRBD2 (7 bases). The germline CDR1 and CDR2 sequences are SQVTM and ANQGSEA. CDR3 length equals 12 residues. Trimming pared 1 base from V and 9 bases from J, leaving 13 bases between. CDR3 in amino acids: CSVEGAGAVQYF. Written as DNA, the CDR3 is TGCAGCGTTGAAGGCGCGGGGGCGGTGCAGTACTTC.

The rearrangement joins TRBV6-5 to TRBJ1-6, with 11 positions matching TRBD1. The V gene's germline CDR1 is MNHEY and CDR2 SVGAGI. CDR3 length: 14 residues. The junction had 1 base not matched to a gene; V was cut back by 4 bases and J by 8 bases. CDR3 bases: TGTGCCAGCAGTTCGGACAGGGGGCATTCACCCCTCCACTTT. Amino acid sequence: CASSSDRGHSPLHF.

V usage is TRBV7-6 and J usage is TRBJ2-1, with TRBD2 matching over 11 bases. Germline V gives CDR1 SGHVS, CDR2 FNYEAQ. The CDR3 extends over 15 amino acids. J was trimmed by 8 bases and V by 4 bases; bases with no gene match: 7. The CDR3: CASSYTSGSKDEQFF. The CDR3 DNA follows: TGTGCCAGCAGCTACACTAGCGGGAGTAAGGATGAGCAGTTCTTC.

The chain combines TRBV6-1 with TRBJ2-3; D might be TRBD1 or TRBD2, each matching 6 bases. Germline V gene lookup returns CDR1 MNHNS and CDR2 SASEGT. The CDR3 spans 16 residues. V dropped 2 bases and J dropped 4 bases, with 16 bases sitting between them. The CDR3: CASSEMGGASPDTQYF. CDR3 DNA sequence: TGTGCCAGCAGTGAAATGGGGGGCGCGTCTCCAGATACGCAGTATTTT.